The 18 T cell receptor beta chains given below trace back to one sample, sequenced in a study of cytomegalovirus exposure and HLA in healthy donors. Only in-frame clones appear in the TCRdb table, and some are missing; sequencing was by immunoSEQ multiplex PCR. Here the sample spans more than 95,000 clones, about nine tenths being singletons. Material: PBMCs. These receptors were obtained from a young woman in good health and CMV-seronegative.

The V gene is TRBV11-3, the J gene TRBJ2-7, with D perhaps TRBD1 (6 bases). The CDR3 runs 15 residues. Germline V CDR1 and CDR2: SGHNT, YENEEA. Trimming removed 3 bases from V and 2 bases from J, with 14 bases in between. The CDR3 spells CASSFGAGVTYEQYF. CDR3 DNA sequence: TGTGCCAGCAGCTTCGGGGCAGGGGTGACCTACGAGCAGTACTTC.

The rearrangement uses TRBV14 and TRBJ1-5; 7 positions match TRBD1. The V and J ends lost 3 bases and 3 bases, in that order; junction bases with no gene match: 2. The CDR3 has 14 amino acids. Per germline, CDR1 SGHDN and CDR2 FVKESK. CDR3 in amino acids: CASSQTGHNQPQHF. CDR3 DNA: TGTGCCAGCAGCCAGACAGGGCACAATCAGCCCCAGCATTTT.

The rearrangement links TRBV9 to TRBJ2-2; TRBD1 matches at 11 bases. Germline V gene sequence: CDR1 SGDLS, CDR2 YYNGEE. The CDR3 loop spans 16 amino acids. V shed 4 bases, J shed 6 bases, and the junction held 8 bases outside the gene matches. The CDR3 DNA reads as TGTGCCAGCAGCCCCCCCGGGACAGGGGGTTCCGGGGAGCTGTTTTTT. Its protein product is CASSPPGTGGSGELFF.

The CDR3 sequence is CASSVARDRGRSHGYTF. In DNA form, the CDR3 reads TGTGCCAGCAGCGTAGCCCGGGACAGGGGGCGCAGCCATGGCTACACCTTC. The V call is TRBV9, the J call TRBJ1-2; 12 bases are shared with TRBD1. V gave up 0 bases and J gave up 6 bases; unmatched junction bases: 9. Germline V lookup: CDR1 SGDLS, CDR2 YYNGEE. This CDR3 spans 17 amino acids.

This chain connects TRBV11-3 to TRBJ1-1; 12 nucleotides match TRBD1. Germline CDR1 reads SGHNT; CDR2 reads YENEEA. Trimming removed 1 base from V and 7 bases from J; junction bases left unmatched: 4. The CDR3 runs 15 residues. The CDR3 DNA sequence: TGTGCCAGCAGCTTAGGGGACAGGGGGCGTTTTGAAGCTTTCTTT. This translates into CASSLGDRGRFEAFF.

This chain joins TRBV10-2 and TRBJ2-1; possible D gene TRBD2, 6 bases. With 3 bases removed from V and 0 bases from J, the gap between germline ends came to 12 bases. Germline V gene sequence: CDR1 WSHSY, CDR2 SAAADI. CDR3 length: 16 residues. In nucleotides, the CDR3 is TGCGCCAGCAGTGATCTCGGGGGAAGCTCCTACAATGAGCAGTTCTTC. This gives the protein CASSDLGGSSYNEQFF.

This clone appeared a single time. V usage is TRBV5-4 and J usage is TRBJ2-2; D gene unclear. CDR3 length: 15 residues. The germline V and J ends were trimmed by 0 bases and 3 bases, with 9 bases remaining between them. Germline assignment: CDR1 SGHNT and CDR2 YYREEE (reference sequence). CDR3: CASSLASEDTGELFF. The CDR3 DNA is TGTGCCAGCAGCTTGGCCAGCGAGGACACCGGGGAGCTGTTTTTT.

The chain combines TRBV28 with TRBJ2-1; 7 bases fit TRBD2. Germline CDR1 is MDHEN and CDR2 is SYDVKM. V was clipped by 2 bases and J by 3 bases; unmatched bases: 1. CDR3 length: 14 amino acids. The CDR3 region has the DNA TGTGCCAGCAGTTTAGCGGGAGACTACAATGAGCAGTTCTTC. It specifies CASSLAGDYNEQFF.

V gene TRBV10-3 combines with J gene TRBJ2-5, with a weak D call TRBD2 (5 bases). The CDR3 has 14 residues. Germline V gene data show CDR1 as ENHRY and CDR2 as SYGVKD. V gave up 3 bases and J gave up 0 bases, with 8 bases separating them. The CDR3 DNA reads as TGTGCCATCAGTGAAACCGGGGACCAAGAGACCCAGTACTTC. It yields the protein CAISETGDQETQYF.

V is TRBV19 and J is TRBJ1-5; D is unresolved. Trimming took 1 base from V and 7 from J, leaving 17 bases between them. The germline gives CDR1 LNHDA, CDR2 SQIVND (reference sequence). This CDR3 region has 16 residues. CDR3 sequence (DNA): TGTGCCAGTAGTATAGGGTCCGGGATCGTGTGGCAGCCCCAGCATTTT. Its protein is CASSIGSGIVWQPQHF. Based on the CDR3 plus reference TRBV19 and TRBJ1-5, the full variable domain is DGGITQSPKYLFRKEGQNVTLSCEQNLNHDAMYWYRQDPGQGLRLIYYSQIVNDFQKGDIAEGYSVSREKKESFPLTVTSAQKNPTAFYLCASSIGSGIVWQPQHFGDGTRLSIL.

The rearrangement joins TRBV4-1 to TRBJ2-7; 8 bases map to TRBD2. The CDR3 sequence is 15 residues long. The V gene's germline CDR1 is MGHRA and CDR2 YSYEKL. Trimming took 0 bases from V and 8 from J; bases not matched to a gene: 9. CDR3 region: CASSQDPAGAFKQYF. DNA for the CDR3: TGCGCCAGCAGCCAAGATCCAGCGGGAGCTTTCAAGCAGTACTTC.

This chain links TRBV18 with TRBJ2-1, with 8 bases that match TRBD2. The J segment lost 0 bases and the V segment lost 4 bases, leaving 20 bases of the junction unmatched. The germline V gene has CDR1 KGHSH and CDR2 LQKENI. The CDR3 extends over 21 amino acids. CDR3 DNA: TGTGCCAGCTCACGACCGCGGACCAGGGGACCACTAGCGGACTCCTACAATGAGCAGTTCTTC. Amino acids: CASSRPRTRGPLADSYNEQFF.

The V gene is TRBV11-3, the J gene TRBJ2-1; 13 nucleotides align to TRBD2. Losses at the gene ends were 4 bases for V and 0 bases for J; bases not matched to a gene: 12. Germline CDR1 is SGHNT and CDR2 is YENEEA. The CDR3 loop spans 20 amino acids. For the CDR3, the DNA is TGTGCCAGCAGCTATGGCGCCGGGACTAGCGGGACTAGCTCCTACAATGAGCAGTTCTTC. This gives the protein CASSYGAGTSGTSSYNEQFF.

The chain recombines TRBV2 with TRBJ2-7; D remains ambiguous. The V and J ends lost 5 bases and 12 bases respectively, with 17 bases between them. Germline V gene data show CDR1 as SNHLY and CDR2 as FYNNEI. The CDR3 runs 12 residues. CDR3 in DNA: TGTGCCAGCAGTACCACCCTCGCGAGCCCGTACTTC. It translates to CASSTTLASPYF.

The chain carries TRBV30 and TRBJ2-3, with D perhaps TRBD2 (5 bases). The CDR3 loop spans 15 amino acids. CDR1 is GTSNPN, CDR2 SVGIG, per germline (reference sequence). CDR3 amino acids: CAGRPGLSGTDTQYF. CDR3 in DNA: TGTGCGGGGAGACCGGGGTTATCGGGCACAGATACGCAGTATTTT.

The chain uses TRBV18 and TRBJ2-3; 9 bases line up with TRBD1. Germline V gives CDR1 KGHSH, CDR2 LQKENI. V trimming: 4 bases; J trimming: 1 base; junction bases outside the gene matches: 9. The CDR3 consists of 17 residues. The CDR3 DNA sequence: TGTGCCAGCTCACTAGTCCGGGACAGGGCGGGCACAGATACGCAGTATTTT. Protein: CASSLVRDRAGTDTQYF.

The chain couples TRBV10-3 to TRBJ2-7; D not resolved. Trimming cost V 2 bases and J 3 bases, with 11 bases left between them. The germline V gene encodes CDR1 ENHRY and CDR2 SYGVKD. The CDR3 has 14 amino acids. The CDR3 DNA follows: TGTGCCATCAGTGAGATTGACTCCTACTACGAGCAGTACTTC. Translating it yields CAISEIDSYYEQYF.

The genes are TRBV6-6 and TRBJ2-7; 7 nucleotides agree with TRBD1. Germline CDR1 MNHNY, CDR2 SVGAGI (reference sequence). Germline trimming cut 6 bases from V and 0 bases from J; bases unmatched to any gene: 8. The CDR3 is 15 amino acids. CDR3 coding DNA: TGTGCCAGCAGGCCCACAGGGGACCTCTCCTACGAGCAGTACTTC. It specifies CASRPTGDLSYEQYF.